A single count supports the clone carrying this TCR beta chain. Its antigen is currently unknown. It was at deep level that the assay was run. Clones were read by immunoSEQ multiplex PCR, and TCRdb kept only the in-frame ones, dropping some. The data show some 2 million clones, over 85% seen once. This sample stems from a study of shared clonotypes between healthy human individuals. Across the study: Per donor, three plates held CD4 naive cells, three held CD4 memory, two held CD8 naive and one held CD8 memory. Study-level results: The sharing of 4.5% to 6.5% of naive CD4 clonotypes was seen across a few donors.

This CDR3 is 13 amino acids long. The germline CDR1 and CDR2 sequences are MNHNS and SASEGT. The V and J ends lost 1 base and 9 bases respectively, with 13 bases between them. The naive CD8 population came from CD45RO-negative cells selected for CCR7, without terminally differentiated effector memory CD45RA+ cells. This TCR derives from a young man in good health. Sequencing input: naive CD8+ T cells sorted from blood. The chain employs TRBV6-1 and TRBJ2-7; D call uncertain. The CDR3 bases are TGTGCCAGCAGTGAAGGGGTGGGGAACTGGCAGTACTTC. It specifies CASSEGVGNWQYF.